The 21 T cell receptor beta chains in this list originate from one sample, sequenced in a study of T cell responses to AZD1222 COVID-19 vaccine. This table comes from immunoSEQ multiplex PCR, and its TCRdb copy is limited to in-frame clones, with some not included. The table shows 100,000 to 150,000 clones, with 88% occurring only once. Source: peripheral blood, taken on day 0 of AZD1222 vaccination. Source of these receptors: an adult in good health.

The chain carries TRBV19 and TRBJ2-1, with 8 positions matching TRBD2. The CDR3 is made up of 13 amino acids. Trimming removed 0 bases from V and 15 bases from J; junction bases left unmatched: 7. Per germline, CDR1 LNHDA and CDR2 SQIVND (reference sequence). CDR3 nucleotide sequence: TGTGCCAGTAGTATAGATTTCAGCACTAGCGGGTTCTTC. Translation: CASSIDFSTSGFF.

CDR3 sequence: CASSGRTGGQETQYF. For the CDR3, the DNA is TGTGCCAGTAGTGGTAGGACAGGGGGCCAAGAGACCCAGTACTTC. This chain uses TRBV19 with TRBJ2-5; TRBD1 agrees at 10 bases. J was trimmed by 1 base and V by 5 bases; bases with no gene match: 4. There are 15 residues in the CDR3. The germline gives CDR1 LNHDA, CDR2 SQIVND (reference sequence).

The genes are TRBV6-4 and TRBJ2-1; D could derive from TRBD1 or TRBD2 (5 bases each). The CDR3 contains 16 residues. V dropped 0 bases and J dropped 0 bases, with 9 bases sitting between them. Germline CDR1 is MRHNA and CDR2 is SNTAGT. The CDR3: CASSDSAGSSYNEQFF. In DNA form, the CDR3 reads TGTGCCAGCAGTGACTCGGCAGGGAGCTCCTACAATGAGCAGTTCTTC.

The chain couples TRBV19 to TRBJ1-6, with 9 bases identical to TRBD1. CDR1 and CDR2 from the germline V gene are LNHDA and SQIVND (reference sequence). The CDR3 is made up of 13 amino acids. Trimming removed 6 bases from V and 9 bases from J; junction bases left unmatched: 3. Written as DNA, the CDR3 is TGTGCCAGTAGGGACAGGGGCGGTTCACCCCTCCACTTT. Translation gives CASRDRGGSPLHF. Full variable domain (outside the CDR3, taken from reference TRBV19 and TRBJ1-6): DGGITQSPKYLFRKEGQNVTLSCEQNLNHDAMYWYRQDPGQGLRLIYYSQIVNDFQKGDIAEGYSVSREKKESFPLTVTSAQKNPTAFYLCASRDRGGSPLHFGNGTRLTVT.

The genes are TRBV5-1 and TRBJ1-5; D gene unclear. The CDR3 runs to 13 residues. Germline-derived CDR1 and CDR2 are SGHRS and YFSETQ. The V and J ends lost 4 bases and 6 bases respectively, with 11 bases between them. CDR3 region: CASSIGSGQPQHF. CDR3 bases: TGCGCCAGCAGCATCGGGAGTGGTCAGCCCCAGCATTTT.

The CDR3 DNA is TGTGCCAGCGCAACCGGGGCGAATCCGTTGTTAGGACTGTTTTTT. Encoded protein: CASATGANPLLGLFF. The chain combines TRBV28 with TRBJ1-4; tentatively, D is TRBD1 (5 bases). Germline V gives CDR1 MDHEN, CDR2 SYDVKM. Between the trimmed V and J ends, which lost 8 bases and 13 bases, there was a span of 26 bases. The CDR3 has 15 amino acids.

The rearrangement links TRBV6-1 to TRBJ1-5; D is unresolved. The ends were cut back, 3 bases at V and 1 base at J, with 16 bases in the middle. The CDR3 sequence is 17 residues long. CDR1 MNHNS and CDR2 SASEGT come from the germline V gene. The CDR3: CASSESGVPPSNQPQHF. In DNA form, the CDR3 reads TGTGCCAGCAGTGAGTCGGGTGTCCCCCCCAGCAATCAGCCCCAGCATTTT.

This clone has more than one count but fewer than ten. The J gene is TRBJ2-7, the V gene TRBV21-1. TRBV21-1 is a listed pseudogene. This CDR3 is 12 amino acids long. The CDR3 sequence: CANHPRCYEQYF. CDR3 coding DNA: TGTGCCAACCATCCCCGCTGCTACGAGCAGTACTTC.

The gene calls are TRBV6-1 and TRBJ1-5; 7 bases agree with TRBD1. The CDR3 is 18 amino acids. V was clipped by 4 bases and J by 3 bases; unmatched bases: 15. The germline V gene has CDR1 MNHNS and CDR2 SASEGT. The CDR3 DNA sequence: TGTGCCAGCAGTGTTTCCCGACAGGGTTGGGGTATCAATCAGCCCCAGCATTTT. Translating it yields CASSVSRQGWGINQPQHF.

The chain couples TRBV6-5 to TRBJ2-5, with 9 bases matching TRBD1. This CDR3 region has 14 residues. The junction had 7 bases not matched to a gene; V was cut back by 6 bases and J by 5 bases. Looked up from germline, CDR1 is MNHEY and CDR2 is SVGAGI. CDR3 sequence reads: CASSQWDRDETQYF. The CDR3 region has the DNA TGTGCCAGCAGCCAGTGGGACAGGGACGAGACCCAGTACTTC.

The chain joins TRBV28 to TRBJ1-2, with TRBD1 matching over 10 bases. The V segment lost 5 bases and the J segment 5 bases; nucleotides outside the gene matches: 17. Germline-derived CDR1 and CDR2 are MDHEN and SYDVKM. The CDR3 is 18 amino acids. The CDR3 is CASSPGGTGEGKRYGYTF. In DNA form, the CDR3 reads TGTGCCAGCAGTCCGGGTGGGACAGGGGAGGGGAAGCGATATGGCTACACCTTC.

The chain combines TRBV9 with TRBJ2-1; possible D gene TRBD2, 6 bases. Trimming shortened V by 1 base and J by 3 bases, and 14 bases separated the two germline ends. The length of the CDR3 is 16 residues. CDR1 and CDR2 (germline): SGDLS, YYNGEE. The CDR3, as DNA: TGTGCCAGCAGCGTATCCTCACTAGCCTTCTACAATGAGCAGTTCTTC. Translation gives CASSVSSLAFYNEQFF.

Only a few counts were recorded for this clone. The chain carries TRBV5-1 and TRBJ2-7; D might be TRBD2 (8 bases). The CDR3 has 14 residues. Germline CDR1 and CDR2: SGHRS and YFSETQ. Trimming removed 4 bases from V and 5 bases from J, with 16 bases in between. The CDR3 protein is CASSPGRGLDEQYF. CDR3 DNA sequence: TGCGCCAGCAGCCCCGGGAGGGGGCTTGACGAGCAGTACTTC.

CDR3: CSVEGSTTEAFF. DNA of the CDR3: TGCAGCGTTGAGGGGTCCACGACTGAAGCTTTCTTT. The chain carries TRBV29-1 and TRBJ1-1; D gene ambiguous. There are 12 residues in the CDR3. The germline V and J ends were trimmed by 3 bases and 5 bases, with 10 bases remaining between them. In germline, CDR1 is SQVTM, CDR2 ANQGSEA.

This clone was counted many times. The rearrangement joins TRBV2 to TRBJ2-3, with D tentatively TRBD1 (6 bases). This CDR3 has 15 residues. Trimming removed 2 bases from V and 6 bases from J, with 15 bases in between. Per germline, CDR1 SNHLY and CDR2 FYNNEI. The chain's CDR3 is CASSESPGVWDTQYF. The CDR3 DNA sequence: TGTGCCAGCAGTGAAAGCCCAGGGGTTTGGGATACGCAGTATTTT. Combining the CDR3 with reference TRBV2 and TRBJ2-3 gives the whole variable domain EPEVTQTPSHQVTQMGQEVILRCVPISNHLYFYWYRQILGQKVEFLVSFYNNEISEKSEIFDDQFSVERPDGSNFTLKIRSTKLEDSAMYFCASSESPGVWDTQYFGPGTRLTVL.

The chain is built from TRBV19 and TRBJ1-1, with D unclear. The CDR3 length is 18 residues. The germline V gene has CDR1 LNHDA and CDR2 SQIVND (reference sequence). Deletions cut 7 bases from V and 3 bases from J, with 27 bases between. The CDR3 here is CASNPGNRQGRSYTEAFF. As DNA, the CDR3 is TGTGCCAGTAATCCTGGGAATCGACAAGGCCGGTCCTACACTGAAGCTTTCTTT. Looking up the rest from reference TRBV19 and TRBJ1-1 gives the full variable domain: DGGITQSPKYLFRKEGQNVTLSCEQNLNHDAMYWYRQDPGQGLRLIYYSQIVNDFQKGDIAEGYSVSREKKESFPLTVTSAQKNPTAFYLCASNPGNRQGRSYTEAFFGQGTRLTVV.

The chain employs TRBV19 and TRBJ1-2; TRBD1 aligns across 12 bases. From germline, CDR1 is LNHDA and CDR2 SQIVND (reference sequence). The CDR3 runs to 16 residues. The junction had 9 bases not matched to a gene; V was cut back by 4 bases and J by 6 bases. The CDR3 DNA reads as TGTGCCAGTAGTACAGCACCGGGACAGGGGGCCCATGGCTACACCTTC. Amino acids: CASSTAPGQGAHGYTF.

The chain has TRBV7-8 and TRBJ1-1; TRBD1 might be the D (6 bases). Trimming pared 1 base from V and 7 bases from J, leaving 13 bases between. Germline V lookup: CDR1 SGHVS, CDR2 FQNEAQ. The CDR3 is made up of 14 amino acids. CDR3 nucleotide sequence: TGTGCCAGCAGCTTAGAGGGGGGTCGGGTTGAAGCTTTCTTT. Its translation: CASSLEGGRVEAFF.

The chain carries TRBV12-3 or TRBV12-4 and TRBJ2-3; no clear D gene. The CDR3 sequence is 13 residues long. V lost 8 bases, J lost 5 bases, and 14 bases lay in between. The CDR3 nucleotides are TGTGCCAGCGGCAGGAATAGTATAGATACGCAGTATTTT. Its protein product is CASGRNSIDTQYF.

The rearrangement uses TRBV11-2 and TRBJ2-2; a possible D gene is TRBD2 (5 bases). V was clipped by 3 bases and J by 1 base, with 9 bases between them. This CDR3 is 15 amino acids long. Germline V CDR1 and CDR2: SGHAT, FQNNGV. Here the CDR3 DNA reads TGTGCCAGCAGCTTTAGAGGGATGAACACCGGGGAGCTGTTTTTT. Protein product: CASSFRGMNTGELFF.

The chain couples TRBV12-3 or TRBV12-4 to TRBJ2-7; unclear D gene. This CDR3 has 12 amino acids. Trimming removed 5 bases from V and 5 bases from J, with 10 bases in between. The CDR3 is CASSPSRHEQYF. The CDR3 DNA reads TGTGCCAGCAGTCCCAGCCGCCACGAGCAGTACTTC.